This is a list of T cell receptor beta chains from one sample in a study of shared clonotypes between healthy human individuals. The assay was immunoSEQ multiplex PCR, and TCRdb's table has in-frame clones only and misses some. The sample contains 1.5 million to 2.5 million clones, less than 95% of which appear only once. Material for sequencing was naive CD8+ T cells sorted from blood. The receptors come from a man between 18 and 35 years old in good health. Each CDR3 is given with its conserved first and last residue. A D gene is named only where the DNA matches it firmly. Size is stated for part of the rows, as once, few or many counts, or as a class when the clone is expanded.

J: TRBJ2-7; D: .; V: TRBV7-9; size: .; DNA: TGTGCCAGCAGCTTAGTGGAGGATTACGAGCAGTACTTC; CDR3: CASSLVEDYEQYF
J: TRBJ2-7; D: .; V: TRBV7-9; size: .; DNA: TGTGCCAGCAGCGGAAACAGGGGGGGAGGCTACGAGCAGTACTTC; CDR3: CASSGNRGGGYEQYF
J: TRBJ1-1; D: .; V: TRBV10-3; size: .; DNA: TGTGCCATCGCGGGGGTGAACACTGAAGCTTTCTTT; CDR3: CAIAGVNTEAFF
J: TRBJ2-3; D: .; V: TRBV9; size: .; DNA: TGTGCCAGCAGCGTTTCAGTCGACACTCAGGCAGATACGCAGTATTTT; CDR3: CASSVSVDTQADTQYF
J: TRBJ2-7; D: .; V: TRBV4-3; size: .; DNA: TGCGCCAGCAGCCAAGATTCACCCTACGGGGAATCCTACGAGCAGTACTTC; CDR3: CASSQDSPYGESYEQYF
J: TRBJ1-2; D: TRBD1; V: TRBV7-2; size: .; DNA: TGTGCCAGCAGTTCTAGATCAGGGGGCAACTATGGCTACACCTTC; CDR3: CASSSRSGGNYGYTF
J: TRBJ2-7; D: TRBD1; V: TRBV5-1; size: .; DNA: TGCGCCAGCAGCTTCGCACAGGGGTACGAGCAGTACTTC; CDR3: CASSFAQGYEQYF
J: TRBJ1-2; D: TRBD1; V: TRBV6-1; size: .; DNA: TGTGCCAGCAGTGAAATAGATACGGCAGGGGGAATGGATGGCTACACCTTC; CDR3: CASSEIDTAGGMDGYTF
J: TRBJ1-1; D: .; V: TRBV7-7; size: .; DNA: TGTGCTAGCAGCTTAGGGGAGGGCACTGAAGCTTTCTTT; CDR3: CASSLGEGTEAFF
J: TRBJ2-3; D: .; V: TRBV9; size: .; DNA: TGTGCCAGCAGCCCCTTCGACTTAGACGCCGGCACAGATACGCAGTATTTT; CDR3: CASSPFDLDAGTDTQYF
J: TRBJ2-4; D: TRBD2; V: TRBV4-3; size: .; DNA: TGCGCCAGCAGCCAAGAGGGAGCGGGGCAAACTATTCAGTACTTC; CDR3: CASSQEGAGQTIQYF
J: TRBJ2-7; D: TRBD1; V: TRBV27; size: .; DNA: TGTGCCAGCAGTTTAGGTTGGACAGGGTCAAACGAGCAGTACTTC; CDR3: CASSLGWTGSNEQYF
J: TRBJ1-1; D: .; V: TRBV4-3; size: .; DNA: TGCGCCAGCAGCCAAGTGTGGGGACCGGAGAACACTGAAGCTTTCTTT; CDR3: CASSQVWGPENTEAFF
J: TRBJ2-7; D: TRBD2; V: TRBV6-1; size: .; DNA: TGTGCCAGCAGTGACCTATTAGCGGGGCCTAGGGAGCAGTACTTC; CDR3: CASSDLLAGPREQYF
J: TRBJ1-4; D: .; V: TRBV4-3; size: .; DNA: TGCGCCAGCAGCCAAGATCAGGAAGGGGATAATGAAAAACTGTTTTTT; CDR3: CASSQDQEGDNEKLFF
J: TRBJ2-1; D: .; V: TRBV29-1; size: .; DNA: TGCAGCCCCAGCGGCCATGAGCAGTTCTTC; CDR3: CSPSGHEQFF
J: TRBJ2-5; D: .; V: TRBV7-7; size: .; DNA: TGTGCTAGCAGCTTAGACTGGGGTGACCAGTACTTC; CDR3: CASSLDWGDQYF
J: TRBJ2-7; D: .; V: TRBV13; size: .; DNA: TGTGCCAGCGGGGTTAGGGGGACCTACGAGCAGTACTTC; CDR3: CASGVRGTYEQYF
J: TRBJ2-7; D: TRBD2; V: TRBV19; size: .; DNA: TGTGCCAGTAGTATGGGTGCGGGAGCCACGGAGCAGTACTTC; CDR3: CASSMGAGATEQYF
J: TRBJ2-1; D: .; V: TRBV2; size: .; DNA: TGTGCCAGCAGTGAGTCAGGTAGCATTCCTGGGTACAATGAGCAGTTCTTC; CDR3: CASSESGSIPGYNEQFF
J: TRBJ2-1; D: TRBD2; V: TRBV29-1; size: .; DNA: TGCAGCGTTGGGGTCGCGGGAGAGGGATATGAGCAGTTCTTC; CDR3: CSVGVAGEGYEQFF
J: TRBJ2-6; D: .; V: TRBV11-2; size: .; DNA: TGTGCCAGCAGCTTAGGGCCTGGCTCTGGGGCCAACGTCCTGACTTTC; CDR3: CASSLGPGSGANVLTF
J: TRBJ2-1; D: TRBD2; V: TRBV27; size: .; DNA: TGTGCCAGCAGTGCATCTAGCGGAGAGCGGGTCAATGAGCAGTTCTTC; CDR3: CASSASSGERVNEQFF
J: TRBJ2-1; D: .; V: TRBV6-6; size: .; DNA: TGTGCCAGCACCCTAGAGGGAGGCCTTGGCAATGAGCAGTTCTTC; CDR3: CASTLEGGLGNEQFF
J: TRBJ2-1; D: .; V: TRBV9; size: once; DNA: TGTGCCAGCAGCGAAAGCGGACTAACCTACAATGAGCAGTTCTTC; CDR3: CASSESGLTYNEQFF
J: TRBJ2-2; D: TRBD1; V: TRBV19; size: .; DNA: TGTGCCAGTAGTATTACGGGACAGGGGGCTAGCGGGGAGCTGTTTTTT; CDR3: CASSITGQGASGELFF
J: TRBJ2-5; D: TRBD2; V: TRBV13; size: .; DNA: TGTGCCAGCAGCTTTCGGGGGGATGAGACCCAGTACTTC; CDR3: CASSFRGDETQYF
J: TRBJ1-3; D: .; V: TRBV10-3; size: .; DNA: TGTGCCATCGAGGGGGCTGGAAACACCATATATTTT; CDR3: CAIEGAGNTIYF
J: TRBJ1-1; D: .; V: TRBV5-4; size: .; DNA: TGTGCCAGCAGCTTGGAGGTTGTTTGGGGGATTCCTGCTGAAGCTTTCTTT; CDR3: CASSLEVVWGIPAEAFF
J: TRBJ1-2; D: TRBD1; V: TRBV5-6; size: .; DNA: TGTGCCAGCAGCGACGGACAGGGTGGAGGCTACACCTTC; CDR3: CASSDGQGGGYTF
J: TRBJ2-1; D: .; V: TRBV28; size: .; DNA: TGTGCCAGCAGTCCTACTACTGGGGCCTACAATGAGCAGTTCTTC; CDR3: CASSPTTGAYNEQFF
J: TRBJ1-1; D: TRBD1; V: TRBV7-6; size: .; DNA: TGTGCCAGCAGTTACGTACCGGGACAGGAAGCTTTCTTT; CDR3: CASSYVPGQEAFF
J: TRBJ2-1; D: .; V: TRBV9; size: .; DNA: TGTGCCAGCAGCGGTACACGCAATGAGCAGTTCTTC; CDR3: CASSGTRNEQFF
J: TRBJ2-5; D: .; V: TRBV23-1; size: .; DNA: TGCGCCACCAGAAAGGAGACCCAGTACTTC; CDR3: CATRKETQYF
J: TRBJ2-3; D: TRBD2; V: TRBV27; size: .; DNA: TGTGCCAGCAGCTTCTCATGGGGGAGGGAGGCCACAGATACGCAGTATTTT; CDR3: CASSFSWGREATDTQYF
J: TRBJ2-1; D: TRBD2; V: TRBV30; size: .; DNA: TGTGCCTGGGGACTAGCGGGGAATGAGCAGTTCTTC; CDR3: CAWGLAGNEQFF
J: TRBJ2-2; D: TRBD1; V: TRBV6-1; size: .; DNA: TGTGCCAGCAGTGACCGAGGGGGACAGGGGAACACCGGGGAGCTGTTTTTT; CDR3: CASSDRGGQGNTGELFF
J: TRBJ2-2; D: TRBD2; V: TRBV4-3; size: .; DNA: TGCGCCAGCAGCCAAGGGGTAGCGGGAGAGGATGTGGCCGGGGAGCTGTTTTTT; CDR3: CASSQGVAGEDVAGELFF
J: TRBJ2-5; D: .; V: TRBV7-8; size: once; DNA: TGTGCCAGCAGCTTAGCCTACGGCGGATATCAAGAGACCCAGTACTTC; CDR3: CASSLAYGGYQETQYF
J: TRBJ2-7; D: .; V: TRBV27; size: .; DNA: TGTGCCAGCAGCCGCCCGGGGTACGAGCAGTACTTC; CDR3: CASSRPGYEQYF
J: TRBJ2-5; D: .; V: TRBV10-3; size: .; DNA: TGTGCCATCAGTGAGCCGACAGAGTACCAAGAGACCCAGTACTTC; CDR3: CAISEPTEYQETQYF
J: TRBJ2-6; D: .; V: TRBV15; size: .; DNA: TGTGCCACCAGCACCTTCACGGCGGTCTCTGGGGCCAACGTCCTGACTTTC; CDR3: CATSTFTAVSGANVLTF
J: TRBJ2-7; D: TRBD2; V: TRBV4-2; size: once; DNA: TGTGCCAGCAGCCAAGATCTTCTATGGCGGGGGGGGTACGAGCAGTACTTC; CDR3: CASSQDLLWRGGYEQYF
J: TRBJ2-5; D: TRBD1; V: TRBV5-1; size: .; DNA: TGCGCCAGCAGCTTGGGGTGGGACAGGGAAAGGACCCAGTACTTC; CDR3: CASSLGWDRERTQYF